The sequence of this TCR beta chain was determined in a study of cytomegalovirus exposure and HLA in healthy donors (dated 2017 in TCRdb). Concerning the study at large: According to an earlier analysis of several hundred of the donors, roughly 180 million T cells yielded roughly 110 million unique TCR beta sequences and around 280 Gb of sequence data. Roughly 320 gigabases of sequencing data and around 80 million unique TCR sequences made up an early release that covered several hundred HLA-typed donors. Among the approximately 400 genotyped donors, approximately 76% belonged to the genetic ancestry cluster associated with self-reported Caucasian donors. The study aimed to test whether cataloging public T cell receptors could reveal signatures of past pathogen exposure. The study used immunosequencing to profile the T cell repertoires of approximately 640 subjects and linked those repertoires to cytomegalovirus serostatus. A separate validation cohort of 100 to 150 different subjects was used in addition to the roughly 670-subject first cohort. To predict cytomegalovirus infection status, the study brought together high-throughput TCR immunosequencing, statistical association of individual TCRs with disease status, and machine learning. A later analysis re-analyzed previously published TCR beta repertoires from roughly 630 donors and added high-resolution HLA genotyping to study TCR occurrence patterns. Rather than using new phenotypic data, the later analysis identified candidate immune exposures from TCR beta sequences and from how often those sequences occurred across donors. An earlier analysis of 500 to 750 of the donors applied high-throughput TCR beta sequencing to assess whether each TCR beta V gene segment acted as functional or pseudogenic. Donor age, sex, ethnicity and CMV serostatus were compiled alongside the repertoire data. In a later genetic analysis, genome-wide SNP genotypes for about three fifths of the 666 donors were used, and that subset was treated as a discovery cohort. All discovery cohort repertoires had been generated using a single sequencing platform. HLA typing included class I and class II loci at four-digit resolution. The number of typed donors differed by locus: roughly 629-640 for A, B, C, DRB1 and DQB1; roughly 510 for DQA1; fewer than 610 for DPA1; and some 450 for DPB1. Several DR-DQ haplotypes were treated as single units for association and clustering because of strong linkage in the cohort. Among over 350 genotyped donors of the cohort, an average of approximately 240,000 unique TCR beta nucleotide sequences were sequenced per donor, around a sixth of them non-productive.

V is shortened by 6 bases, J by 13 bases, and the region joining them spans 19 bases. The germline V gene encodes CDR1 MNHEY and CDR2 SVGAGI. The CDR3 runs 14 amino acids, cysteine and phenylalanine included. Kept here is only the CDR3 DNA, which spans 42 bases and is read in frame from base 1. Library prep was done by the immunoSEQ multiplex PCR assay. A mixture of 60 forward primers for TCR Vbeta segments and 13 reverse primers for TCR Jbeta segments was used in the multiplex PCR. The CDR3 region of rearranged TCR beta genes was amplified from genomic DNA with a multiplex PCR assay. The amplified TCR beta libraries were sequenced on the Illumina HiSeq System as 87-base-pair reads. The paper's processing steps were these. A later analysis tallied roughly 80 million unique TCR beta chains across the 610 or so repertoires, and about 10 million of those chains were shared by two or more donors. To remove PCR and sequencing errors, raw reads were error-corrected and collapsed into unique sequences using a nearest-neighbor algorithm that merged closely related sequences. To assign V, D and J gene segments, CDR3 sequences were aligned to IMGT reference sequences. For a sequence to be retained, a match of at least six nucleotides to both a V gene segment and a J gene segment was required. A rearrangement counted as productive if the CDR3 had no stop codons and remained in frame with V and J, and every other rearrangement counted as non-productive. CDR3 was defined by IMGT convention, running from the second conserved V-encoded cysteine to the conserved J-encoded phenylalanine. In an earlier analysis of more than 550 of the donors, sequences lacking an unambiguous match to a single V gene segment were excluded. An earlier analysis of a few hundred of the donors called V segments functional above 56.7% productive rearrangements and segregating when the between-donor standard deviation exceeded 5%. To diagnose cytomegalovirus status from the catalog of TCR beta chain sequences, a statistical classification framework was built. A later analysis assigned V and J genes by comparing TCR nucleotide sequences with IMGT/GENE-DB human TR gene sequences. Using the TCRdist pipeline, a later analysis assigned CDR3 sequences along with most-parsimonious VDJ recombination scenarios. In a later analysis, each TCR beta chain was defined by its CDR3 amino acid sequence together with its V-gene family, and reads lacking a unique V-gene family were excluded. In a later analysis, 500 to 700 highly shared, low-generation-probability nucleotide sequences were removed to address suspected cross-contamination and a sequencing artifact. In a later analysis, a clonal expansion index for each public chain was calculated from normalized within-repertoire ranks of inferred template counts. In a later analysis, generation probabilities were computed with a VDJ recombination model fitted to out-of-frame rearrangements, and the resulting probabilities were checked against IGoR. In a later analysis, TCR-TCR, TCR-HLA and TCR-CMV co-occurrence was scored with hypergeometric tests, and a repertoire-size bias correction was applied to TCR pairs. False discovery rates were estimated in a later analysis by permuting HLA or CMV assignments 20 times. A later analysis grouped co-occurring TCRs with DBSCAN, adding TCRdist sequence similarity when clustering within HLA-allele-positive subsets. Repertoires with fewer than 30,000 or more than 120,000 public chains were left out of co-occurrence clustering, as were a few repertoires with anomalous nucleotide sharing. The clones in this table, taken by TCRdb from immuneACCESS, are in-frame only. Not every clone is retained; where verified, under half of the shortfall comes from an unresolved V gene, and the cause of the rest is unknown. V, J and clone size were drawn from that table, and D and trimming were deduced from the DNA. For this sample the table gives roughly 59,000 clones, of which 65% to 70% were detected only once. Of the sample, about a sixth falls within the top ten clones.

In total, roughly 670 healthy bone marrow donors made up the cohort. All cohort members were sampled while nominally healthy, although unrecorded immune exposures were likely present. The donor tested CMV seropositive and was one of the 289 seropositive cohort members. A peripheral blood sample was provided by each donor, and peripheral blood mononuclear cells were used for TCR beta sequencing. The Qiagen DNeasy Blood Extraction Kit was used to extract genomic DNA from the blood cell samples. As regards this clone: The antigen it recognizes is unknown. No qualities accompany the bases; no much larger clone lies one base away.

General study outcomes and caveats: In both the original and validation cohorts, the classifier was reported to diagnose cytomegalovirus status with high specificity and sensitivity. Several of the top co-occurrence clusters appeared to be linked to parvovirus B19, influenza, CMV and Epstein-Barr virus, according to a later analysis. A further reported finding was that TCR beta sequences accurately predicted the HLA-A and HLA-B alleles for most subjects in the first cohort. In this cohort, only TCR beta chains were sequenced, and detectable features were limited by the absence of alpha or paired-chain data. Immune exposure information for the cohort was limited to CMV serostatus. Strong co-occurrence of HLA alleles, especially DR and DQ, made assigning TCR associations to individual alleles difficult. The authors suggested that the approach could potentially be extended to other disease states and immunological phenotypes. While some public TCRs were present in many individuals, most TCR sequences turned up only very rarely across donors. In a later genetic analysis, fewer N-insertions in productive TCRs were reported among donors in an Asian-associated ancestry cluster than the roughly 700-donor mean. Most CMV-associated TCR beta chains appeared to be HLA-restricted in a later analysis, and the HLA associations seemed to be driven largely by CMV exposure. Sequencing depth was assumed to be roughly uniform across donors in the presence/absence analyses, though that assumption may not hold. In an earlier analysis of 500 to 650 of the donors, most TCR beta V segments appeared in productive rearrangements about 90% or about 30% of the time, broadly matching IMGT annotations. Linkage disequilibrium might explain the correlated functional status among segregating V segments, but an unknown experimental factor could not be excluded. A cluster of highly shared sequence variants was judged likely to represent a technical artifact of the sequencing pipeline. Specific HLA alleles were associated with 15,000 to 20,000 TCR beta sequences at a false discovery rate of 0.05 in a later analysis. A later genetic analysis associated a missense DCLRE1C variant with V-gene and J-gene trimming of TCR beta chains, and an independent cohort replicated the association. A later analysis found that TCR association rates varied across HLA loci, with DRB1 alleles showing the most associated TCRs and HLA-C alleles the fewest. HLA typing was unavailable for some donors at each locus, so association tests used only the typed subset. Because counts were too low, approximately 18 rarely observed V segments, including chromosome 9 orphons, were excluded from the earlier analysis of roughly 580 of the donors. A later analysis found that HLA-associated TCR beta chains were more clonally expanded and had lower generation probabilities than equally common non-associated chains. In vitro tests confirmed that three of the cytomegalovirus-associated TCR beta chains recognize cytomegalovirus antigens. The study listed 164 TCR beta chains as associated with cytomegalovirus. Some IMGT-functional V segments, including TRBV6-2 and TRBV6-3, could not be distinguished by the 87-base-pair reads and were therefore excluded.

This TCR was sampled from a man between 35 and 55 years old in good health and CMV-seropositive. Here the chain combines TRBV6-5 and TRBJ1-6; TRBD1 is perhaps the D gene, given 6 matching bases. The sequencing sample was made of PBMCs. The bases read TGTGCCAGCAGGATCCGGGACATTAAGATTCCCCTCCACTTT. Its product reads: CASRIRDIKIPLHF.